Shown below are 16 T cell receptor beta chains from a single sample sequenced in a study of T cell clonality in common variable immunodeficiency. Profiled with immunoSEQ multiplex PCR; TCRdb holds only in-frame clones, not every one. Sampling found 25,000 to 35,000 clones, none seen once. General observations from the study: In common variable immunodeficiency, TCR beta chains reportedly carried fewer deletions and N-nucleotide insertions.

These receptors have no identified antigens. Specimen: peripheral blood mononuclear cells. The receptors come from a human donor with common variable immunodeficiency.

A few counts support this clone. The CDR3 is cut off 3 residues early in the read; its end comes from the germline J gene. This sequence joins TRBV6-1 and TRBJ1-1, with 7 bases identical to TRBD1. Germline assignment: CDR1 MNHNS and CDR2 SASEGT. The length of the CDR3 is 15 residues. Trimming took 4 bases from V and 3 from J; bases not matched to a gene: 8. The CDR3 protein is CASSAPGQPYTEAFF. CDR3 DNA, as far as it was read: TGTGCCAGCAGTGCCCCGGGACAGCCTTACACTGAA.

This clone has a count of ten or more. The CDR3 end falls 3 residues outside the read, so it is completed with the germline J gene. The chain has TRBV18 and TRBJ2-2; D may be TRBD1 (8 bases). Trimming left V 3 bases short and J 4 bases short, with 15 bases between. The CDR3 sequence is 16 residues long. The germline V gene has CDR1 KGHSH and CDR2 LQKENI. The sequenced part of the CDR3 DNA is TGTGCCAGCTCACCTGCGACAGGGGAGGGCACCGGGGAG. It codes for CASSPATGEGTGE. The entire CDR3 protein is CASSPATGEGTGELFF.

Points on this clone: The read terminates 3 residues before the CDR3 end, so the remaining end is supplied by the germline J gene. The chain has TRBV20-1 and TRBJ2-1; the match to TRBD2 covers 9 bases. The V segment lost 7 bases and the J segment 8 bases; nucleotides outside the gene matches: 6. The length of the CDR3 is 12 residues. Germline V CDR1 and CDR2: DFQATT, SNEGSKA (reference sequence). The CDR3: CSGGGAGDEQFF. The DNA read from the CDR3 is TGCAGTGGCGGGGGGGCAGGCGATGAG.

This clone has more than one count but fewer than ten. Coverage ceases 3 residues before the CDR3 finishes, and the germline J gene fills in the end. The chain recombines TRBV7-2 with TRBJ1-1; 10 bases fit TRBD1. With 4 bases clipped from V and 5 bases from J, the junction kept 7 bases outside the gene matches. This CDR3 is 15 amino acids long. Germline loops: CDR1 SGHTA, CDR2 FQGNSA. CDR3 bases read: TGTGCCAGCAGCTCCTCCGGGACAGGGGAGACTGAA. This codes for CASSSSGTGETE. The whole CDR3 region reads CASSSSGTGETEAFF. The full variable domain, with the rest looked up from reference TRBV7-2 and TRBJ1-1, is GAGVSQSPSNKVTEKGKDVELRCDPISGHTALYWYRQSLGQGLEFLIYFQGNSAPDKSGLPSDRFSAERTGGSVSTLTIQRTQQEDSAVYLCASSSSGTGETEAFFGQGTRLTVV.

In the case of this clone: Read data end 3 residues before the CDR3 end; the end is taken from the germline J gene. The chain is built from TRBV6-4 and TRBJ2-1; TRBD1 might be the D (6 bases). The CDR3 sequence is 14 residues long. The V and J ends lost 8 bases and 5 bases respectively, with 16 bases between them. Germline V gene lookup returns CDR1 MRHNA and CDR2 SNTAGT. CDR3 residues: CASARVRGNNEQFF. Partial CDR3 DNA: TGTGCCAGCGCCCGAGTAAGGGGGAACAATGAG.

This clone was detected many times. The CDR3 is cut off 3 residues early in the read; its end comes from the germline J gene. The rearrangement joins TRBV5-6 to TRBJ1-1; D perhaps matches TRBD1 (5 bases). Germline CDR1 is SGHDT and CDR2 is YYEEEE. The germline V and J ends were trimmed by 5 bases and 6 bases, with 17 bases remaining between them. CDR3 length equals 14 residues. The CDR3 bases that were read are TGTGCCAGCAGTTGGCCGGGGGAACGGCCTGAA. It specifies CASSWPGERPE. The whole CDR3 region reads CASSWPGERPEAFF.

This clone was observed at least ten times. The sequence runs out 3 residues before the end of the CDR3; the remainder is reconstructed from the germline J gene. The V gene is TRBV7-3, the J gene TRBJ2-7; 9 nucleotides match TRBD2. V was pared by 6 bases and J by 6 bases, with 12 bases of the junction left unmatched. Germline-derived CDR1 and CDR2 are SGHTA and FQGTGA. The CDR3 covers 15 residues. The sequenced CDR3 bases are TGTGCCAGCAGTCAAGGGTCGGGACTAGCATCCGAG. Amino acids: CASSQGSGLASE. The complete CDR3 sequence is CASSQGSGLASEQYF.

This clone appeared a few times. CDR3 region: CASSIQTGDGSPLHF. CDR3 DNA, as far as it was read: TGTGCCAGTAGTATACAGACAGGGGATGGCTCACCC. The chain has TRBV19 and TRBJ1-6; 8 bases are a match to TRBD1. The read halts 3 residues ahead of the CDR3 end, with the missing end drawn from the germline J gene. The junction had 7 bases not matched to a gene; V was cut back by 2 bases and J by 10 bases. The CDR3 has 15 residues. CDR1 and CDR2 from the germline V gene are LNHDA and SQIVND (reference sequence).

This clone has a handful of counts. At one end, the junction sequence differs from germline, possibly due to a read error. The missing CDR3 end, 3 residues past where the read stops, is filled in from the germline J gene. This sequence joins TRBV2 and TRBJ2-7, with D unresolved. This CDR3 comprises 14 residues. The germline gives CDR1 SNHLY, CDR2 FYNNEI. CDR3 residues: CASREVRTTYEQYF. The DNA read from the CDR3 is TGTGCCAGCAGGGAAGTCAGAACCACCTACGAG.

This clone was found many times. Coverage ceases 3 residues before the CDR3 finishes, and the germline J gene fills in the end. The chain joins TRBV20-1 to TRBJ2-1, with 8 bases lining up with TRBD1. V was clipped by 6 bases and J by 3 bases; unmatched bases: 4. Germline CDR1 is DFQATT and CDR2 is SNEGSKA (reference sequence). This CDR3 region has 13 residues. The covered CDR3 bases are TGCAGTGCCGGACAGGGAGGCTACAATGAG. Its translation is CSAGQGGYNE. The whole CDR3 is CSAGQGGYNEQFF.

A few counts support this clone. The read is 3 residues too short to cover the CDR3 end, so that end is filled in from the germline J gene. The chain recombines TRBV2 with TRBJ1-2; no clear D. Germline V gives CDR1 SNHLY, CDR2 FYNNEI. The CDR3 length is 13 residues. The ends were cut back, 10 bases at V and 4 bases at J, with 16 bases in the middle. CDR3 amino acids: CATPRGVSYGYTF. CDR3 DNA (partial): TGTGCCACCCCGCGCGGGGTCTCCTATGGC.

This clone has more than one count but fewer than ten. The CDR3 is cut off 3 residues early in the read; its end comes from the germline J gene. The chain links TRBV6-2 or TRBV6-3 to TRBJ1-6; TRBD1 might be the D (5 bases). The CDR3 contains 14 residues. Germline V lookup: CDR1 MNHEY, CDR2 SVGEGT. The CDR3 DNA, read in part, is TGTGCCAGCATTCCGGGCAAGGGGATTGGGGCC. This gives the protein CASIPGKGIGA. The full CDR3 reads CASIPGKGIGALHF.

Only a few counts were recorded for this clone. The sequence runs out 3 residues before the end of the CDR3; the remainder is reconstructed from the germline J gene. The rearrangement uses TRBV20-1 and TRBJ2-5, with D possibly being TRBD2 (6 bases). Trimming removed 0 bases from V and 1 base from J, with 12 bases in between. This CDR3 is built from 15 residues. CDR1 is DFQATT and CDR2 is SNEGSKA in the germline V gene (reference sequence). The CDR3 spells CSARDLGGVQETQYF. The part of the CDR3 DNA that was read is TGCAGTGCTAGAGATCTGGGGGGAGTCCAAGAGACC.

Points on this clone: The read stops 3 residues short of the end of the CDR3; the missing end is completed from the germline J gene. The chain recombines TRBV7-2 with TRBJ2-7; TRBD1 aligns across 7 bases. The CDR3 is 15 residues long. Germline trimming cut 2 bases from V and 0 bases from J; bases unmatched to any gene: 4. Germline lookup yields CDR1 SGHTA and CDR2 FQGNSA. CDR3 loop: CASSLRQGASYEQYF. CDR3 bases read: TGTGCCAGCAGCTTAAGACAGGGAGCCTCCTACGAG.

This clone was observed many times. From the germline J gene comes the end of the CDR3, since the read stops 3 residues before it. This rearrangement joins TRBV7-2 to TRBJ1-2, with 8 nucleotides matching TRBD1. J lost 3 bases, V lost 5 bases, and 5 bases had no gene match. Germline CDR1 and CDR2: SGHTA and FQGNSA. This CDR3 contains 14 residues. The sequenced part of the CDR3 DNA is TGTGCCAGCAGCCCGCAGACAGGGGACTATGGC. It codes for CASSPQTGDYG. The full-length CDR3 reads as CASSPQTGDYGYTF.

This clone was recorded many times. Read data end 3 residues before the CDR3 end; the end is taken from the germline J gene. The chain has TRBV23-1 and TRBJ2-2, with 8 bases fitting TRBD1. TRBV23-1 is an open reading frame, and its role is uncertain. This CDR3 contains 14 residues. The trim removed 6 bases at V and 7 bases at J, leaving 7 bases unmatched. The CDR3 spells CASSPGGQGGELFF. The CDR3 DNA, read in part, is TGCGCCAGCAGCCCGGGTGGACAGGGCGGGGAG.